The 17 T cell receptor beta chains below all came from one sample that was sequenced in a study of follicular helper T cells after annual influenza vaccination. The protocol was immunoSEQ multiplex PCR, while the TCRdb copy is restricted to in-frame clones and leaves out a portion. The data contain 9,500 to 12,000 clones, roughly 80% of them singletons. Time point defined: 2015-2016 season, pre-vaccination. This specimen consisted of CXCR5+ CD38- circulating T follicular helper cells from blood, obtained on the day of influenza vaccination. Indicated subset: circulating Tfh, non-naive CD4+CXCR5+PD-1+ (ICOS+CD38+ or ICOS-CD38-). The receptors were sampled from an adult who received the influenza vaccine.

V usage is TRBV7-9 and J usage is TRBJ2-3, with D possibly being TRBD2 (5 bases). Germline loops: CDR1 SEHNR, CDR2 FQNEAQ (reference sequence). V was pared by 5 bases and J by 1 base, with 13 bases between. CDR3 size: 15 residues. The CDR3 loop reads CASSPGDWGTDTQYF. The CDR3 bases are TGTGCCAGCAGCCCCGGGGATTGGGGCACAGATACGCAGTATTTT.

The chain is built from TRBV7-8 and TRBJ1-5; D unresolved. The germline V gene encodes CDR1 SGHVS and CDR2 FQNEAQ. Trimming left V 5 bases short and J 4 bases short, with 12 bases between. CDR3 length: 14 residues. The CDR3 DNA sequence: TGTGCCAGCAGCACTGGCATGGGGAATCAGCCCCAGCATTTT. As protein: CASSTGMGNQPQHF. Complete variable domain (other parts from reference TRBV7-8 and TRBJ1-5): GAGVSQSPRYKVAKRGQDVALRCDPISGHVSLFWYQQALGQGPEFLTYFQNEAQLDKSGLPSDRFFAERPEGSVSTLKIQRTQQEDSAVYLCASSTGMGNQPQHFGDGTRLSIL.

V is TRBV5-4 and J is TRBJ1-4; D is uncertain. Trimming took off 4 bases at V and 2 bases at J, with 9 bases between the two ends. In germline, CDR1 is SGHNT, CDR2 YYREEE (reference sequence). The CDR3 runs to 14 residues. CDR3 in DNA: TGTGCCAGCAGCCAGGACCGTACTAATGAAAAACTGTTTTTT. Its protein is CASSQDRTNEKLFF. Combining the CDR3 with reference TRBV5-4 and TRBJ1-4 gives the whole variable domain ETGVTQSPTHLIKTRGQQVTLRCSSQSGHNTVSWYQQALGQGPQFIFQYYREEENGRGNFPPRFSGLQFPNYSSELNVNALELDDSALYLCASSQDRTNEKLFFGSGTQLSVL.

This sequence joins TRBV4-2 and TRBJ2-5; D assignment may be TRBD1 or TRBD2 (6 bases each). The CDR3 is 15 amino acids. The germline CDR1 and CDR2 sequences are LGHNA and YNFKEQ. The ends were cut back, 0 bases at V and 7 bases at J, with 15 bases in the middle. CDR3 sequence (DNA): TGTGCCAGCAGCCAAGATGGGGGTACGGGGGCGACCCAGTACTTC. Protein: CASSQDGGTGATQYF.

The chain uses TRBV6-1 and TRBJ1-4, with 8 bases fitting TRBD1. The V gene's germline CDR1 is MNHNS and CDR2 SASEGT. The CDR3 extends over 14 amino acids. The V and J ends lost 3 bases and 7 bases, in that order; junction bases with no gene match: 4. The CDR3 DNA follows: TGTGCCAGCAGTGACAGGGGGCTTAGTGAAAAACTGTTTTTT. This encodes CASSDRGLSEKLFF.

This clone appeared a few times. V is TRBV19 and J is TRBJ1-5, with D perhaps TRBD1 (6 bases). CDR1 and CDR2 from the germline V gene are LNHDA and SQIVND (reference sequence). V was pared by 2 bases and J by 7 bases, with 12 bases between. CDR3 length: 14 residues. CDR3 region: CASSISPQGQPQHF. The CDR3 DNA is TGTGCCAGTAGTATATCCCCCCAGGGGCAGCCCCAGCATTTT.

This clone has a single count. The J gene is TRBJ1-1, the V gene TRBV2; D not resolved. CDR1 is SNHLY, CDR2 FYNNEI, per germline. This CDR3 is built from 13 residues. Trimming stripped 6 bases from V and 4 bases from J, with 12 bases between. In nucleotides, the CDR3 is TGTGCCAGCAGCCCAAACTGGGGCACTGAAGCTTTCTTT. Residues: CASSPNWGTEAFF.

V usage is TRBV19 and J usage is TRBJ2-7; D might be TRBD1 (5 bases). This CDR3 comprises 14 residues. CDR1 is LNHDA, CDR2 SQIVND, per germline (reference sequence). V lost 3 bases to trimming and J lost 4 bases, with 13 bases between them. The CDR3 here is CASSMGQELYEQYF. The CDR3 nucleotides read TGTGCCAGTAGTATGGGGCAGGAACTGTACGAGCAGTACTTC.

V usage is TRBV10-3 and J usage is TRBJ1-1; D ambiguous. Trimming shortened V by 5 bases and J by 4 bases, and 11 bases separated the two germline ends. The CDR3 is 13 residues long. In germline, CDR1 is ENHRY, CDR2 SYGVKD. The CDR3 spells CAISSAGSTEAFF. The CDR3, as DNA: TGTGCCATCAGTAGTGCGGGGAGCACTGAAGCTTTCTTT.

As DNA, the CDR3 is TGTGCCAGCAGCTTAGCGCCGGCTAGCGGGACTTACAATGAGCAGTTCTTC. Translating gives CASSLAPASGTYNEQFF. The chain combines TRBV7-6 with TRBJ2-1; TRBD2 agrees at 9 bases. Germline assignment: CDR1 SGHVS and CDR2 FNYEAQ. CDR3 length: 17 residues. The V segment lost 0 bases and the J segment 4 bases; nucleotides outside the gene matches: 7.

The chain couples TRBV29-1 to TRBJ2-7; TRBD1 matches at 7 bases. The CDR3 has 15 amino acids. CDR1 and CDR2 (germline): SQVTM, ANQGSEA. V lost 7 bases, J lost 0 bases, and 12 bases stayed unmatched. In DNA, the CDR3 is TGCAGCGCTAACCCCACCCGGGACAGCTCCTACGAGCAGTACTTC. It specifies CSANPTRDSSYEQYF.

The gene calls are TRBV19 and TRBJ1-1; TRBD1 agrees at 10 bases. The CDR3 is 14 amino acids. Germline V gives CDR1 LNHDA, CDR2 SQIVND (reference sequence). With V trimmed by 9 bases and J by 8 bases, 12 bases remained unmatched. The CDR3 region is CASQKDRDRGEAFF. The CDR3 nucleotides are TGTGCCAGCCAAAAGGACCGGGACAGGGGCGAAGCTTTCTTT.

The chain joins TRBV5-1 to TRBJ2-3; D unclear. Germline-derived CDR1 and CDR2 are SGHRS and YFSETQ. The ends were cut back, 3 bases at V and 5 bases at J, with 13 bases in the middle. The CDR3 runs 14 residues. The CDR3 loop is CASSSWVDGDTQYF. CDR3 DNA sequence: TGCGCCAGCAGCTCCTGGGTAGACGGAGATACGCAGTATTTT.

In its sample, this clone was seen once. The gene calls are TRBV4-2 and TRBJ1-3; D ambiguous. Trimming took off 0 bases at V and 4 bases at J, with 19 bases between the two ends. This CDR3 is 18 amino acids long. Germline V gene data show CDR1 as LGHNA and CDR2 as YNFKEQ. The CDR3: CASSQEGSRRVSGNTIYF. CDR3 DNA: TGTGCCAGCAGCCAAGAGGGTTCCCGTAGGGTTTCAGGAAACACCATATATTTT.

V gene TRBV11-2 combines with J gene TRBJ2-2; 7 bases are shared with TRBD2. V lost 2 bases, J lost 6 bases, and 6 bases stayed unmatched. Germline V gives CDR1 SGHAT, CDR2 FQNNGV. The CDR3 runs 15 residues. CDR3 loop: CASSLLGAGAGELFF. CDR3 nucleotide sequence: TGTGCCAGCAGCTTACTGGGCGCGGGGGCCGGGGAGCTGTTTTTT.

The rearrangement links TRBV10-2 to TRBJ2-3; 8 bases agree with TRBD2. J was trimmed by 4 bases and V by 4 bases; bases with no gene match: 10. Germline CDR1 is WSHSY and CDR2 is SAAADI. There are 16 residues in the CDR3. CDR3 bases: TGCGCCAGCAGTGGGCCGGGGCGGGGGGCTGCAGATACGCAGTATTTT. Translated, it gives CASSGPGRGAADTQYF.

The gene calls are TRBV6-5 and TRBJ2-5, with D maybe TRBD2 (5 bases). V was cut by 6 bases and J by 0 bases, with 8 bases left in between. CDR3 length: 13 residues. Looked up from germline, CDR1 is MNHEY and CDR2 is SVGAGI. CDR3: CASRDYDQETQYF. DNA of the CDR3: TGTGCCAGCAGAGACTACGACCAAGAGACCCAGTACTTC.